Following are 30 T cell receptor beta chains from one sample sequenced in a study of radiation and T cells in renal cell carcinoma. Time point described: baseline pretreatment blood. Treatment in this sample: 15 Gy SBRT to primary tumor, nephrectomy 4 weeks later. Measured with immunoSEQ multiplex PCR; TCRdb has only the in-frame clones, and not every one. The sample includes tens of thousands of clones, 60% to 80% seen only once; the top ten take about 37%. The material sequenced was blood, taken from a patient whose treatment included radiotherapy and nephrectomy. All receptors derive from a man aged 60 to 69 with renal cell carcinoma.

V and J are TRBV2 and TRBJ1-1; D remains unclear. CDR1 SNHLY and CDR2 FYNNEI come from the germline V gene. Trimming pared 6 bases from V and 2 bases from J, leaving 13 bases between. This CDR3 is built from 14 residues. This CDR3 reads CASRASTTNTEAFF. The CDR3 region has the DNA TGTGCCAGCAGAGCCTCCACAACCAACACTGAAGCTTTCTTT. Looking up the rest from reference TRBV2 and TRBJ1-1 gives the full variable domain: EPEVTQTPSHQVTQMGQEVILRCVPISNHLYFYWYRQILGQKVEFLVSFYNNEISEKSEIFDDQFSVERPDGSNFTLKIRSTKLEDSAMYFCASRASTTNTEAFFGQGTRLTVV.

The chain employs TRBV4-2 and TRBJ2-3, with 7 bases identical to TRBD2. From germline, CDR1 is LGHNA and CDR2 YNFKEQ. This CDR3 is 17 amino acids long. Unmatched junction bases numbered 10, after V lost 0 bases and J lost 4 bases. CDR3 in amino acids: CASSQDYGGSLADTQYF. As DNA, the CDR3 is TGTGCCAGCAGCCAAGATTATGGCGGGAGTCTCGCAGATACGCAGTATTTT.

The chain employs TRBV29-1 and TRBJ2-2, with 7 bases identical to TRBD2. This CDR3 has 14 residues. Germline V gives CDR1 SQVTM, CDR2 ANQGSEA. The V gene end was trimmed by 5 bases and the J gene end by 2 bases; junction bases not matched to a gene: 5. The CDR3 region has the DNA TGCAGCGTTCGGGCGGGAGTAAACACCGGGGAGCTGTTTTTT. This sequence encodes CSVRAGVNTGELFF.

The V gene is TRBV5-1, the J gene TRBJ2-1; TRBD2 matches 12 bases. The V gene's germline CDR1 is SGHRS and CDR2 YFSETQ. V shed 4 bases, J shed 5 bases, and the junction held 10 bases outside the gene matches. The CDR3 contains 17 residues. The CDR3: CASSALAGGWPDNEQFF. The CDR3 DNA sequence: TGCGCCAGCAGCGCCCTAGCGGGAGGGTGGCCAGACAATGAGCAGTTCTTC.

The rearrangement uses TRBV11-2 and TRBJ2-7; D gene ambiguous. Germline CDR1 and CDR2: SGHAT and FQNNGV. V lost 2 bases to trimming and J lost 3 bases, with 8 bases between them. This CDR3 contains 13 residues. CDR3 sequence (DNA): TGTGCCAGCAGCTTACTCGGCTTCTACGAGCAGTACTTC. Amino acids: CASSLLGFYEQYF.

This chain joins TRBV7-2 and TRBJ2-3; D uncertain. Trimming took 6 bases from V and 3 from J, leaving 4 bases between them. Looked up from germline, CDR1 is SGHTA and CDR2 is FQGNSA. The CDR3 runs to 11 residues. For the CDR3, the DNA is TGTGCCAGCAGATTAACAGATACGCAGTATTTT. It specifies CASRLTDTQYF.

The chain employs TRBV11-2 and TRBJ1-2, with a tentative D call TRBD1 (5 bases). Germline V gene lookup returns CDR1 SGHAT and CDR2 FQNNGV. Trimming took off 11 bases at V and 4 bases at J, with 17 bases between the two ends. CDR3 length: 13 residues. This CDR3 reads CASSEGPGYGYTF. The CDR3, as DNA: TGTGCCTCTTCGGAGGGGCCCGGCTATGGCTACACCTTC.

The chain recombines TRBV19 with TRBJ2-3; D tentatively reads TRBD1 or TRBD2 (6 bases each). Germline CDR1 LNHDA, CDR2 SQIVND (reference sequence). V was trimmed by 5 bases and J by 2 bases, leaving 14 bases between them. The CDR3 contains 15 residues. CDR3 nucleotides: TGTGCCAGTAGTGCCCGGGGGCGGGACACAGATACGCAGTATTTT. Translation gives CASSARGRDTDTQYF.

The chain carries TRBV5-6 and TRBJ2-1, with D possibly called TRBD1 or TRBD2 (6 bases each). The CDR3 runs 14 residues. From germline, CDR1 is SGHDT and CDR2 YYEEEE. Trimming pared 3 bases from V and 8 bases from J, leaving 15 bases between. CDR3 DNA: TGTGCCAGCAGCTCACGGGGGCTTTGGGATGAGCAGTTCTTC. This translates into CASSSRGLWDEQFF.

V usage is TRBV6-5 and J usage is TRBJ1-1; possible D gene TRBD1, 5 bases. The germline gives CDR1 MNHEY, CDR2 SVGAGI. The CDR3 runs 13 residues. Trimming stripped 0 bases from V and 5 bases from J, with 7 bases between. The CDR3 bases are TGTGCCAGCAGTTACTCTGACAGTACTGAAGCTTTCTTT. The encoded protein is CASSYSDSTEAFF.

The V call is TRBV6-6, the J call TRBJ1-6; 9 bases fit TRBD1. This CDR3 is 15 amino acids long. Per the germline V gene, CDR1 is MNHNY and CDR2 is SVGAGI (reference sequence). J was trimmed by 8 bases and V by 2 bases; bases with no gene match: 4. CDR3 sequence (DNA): TGTGCCAGCAGTTACCTGGGGGACAGGGATTCACCCCTCCACTTT. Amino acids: CASSYLGDRDSPLHF.

The CDR3 sequence is CSTTTGFGYTF. For the CDR3, the DNA is TGCAGCACCACCACAGGGTTTGGCTACACCTTC. This chain uses TRBV29-1 with TRBJ1-2; D is possibly TRBD1 (6 bases). There are 11 residues in the CDR3. The V gene lost 8 bases and the J gene lost 7 bases, with 14 bases spanning the gap. CDR1 SQVTM and CDR2 ANQGSEA come from the germline V gene. Full variable domain (rest looked up from reference TRBV29-1 and TRBJ1-2): SAVISQKPSRDICQRGTSLTIQCQVDSQVTMMFWYRQQPGQSLTLIATANQGSEATYESGFVIDKFPISRPNLTFSTLTVSNMSPEDSSIYLCSTTTGFGYTFGSGTRLTVV.

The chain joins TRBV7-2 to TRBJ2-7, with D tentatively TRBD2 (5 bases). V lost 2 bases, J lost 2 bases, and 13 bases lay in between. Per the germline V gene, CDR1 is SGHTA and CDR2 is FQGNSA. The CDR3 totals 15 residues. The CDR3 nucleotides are TGTGCCAGCAGCTTAAGGAGCGGAACCACCTACGAGCAGTACTTC. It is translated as CASSLRSGTTYEQYF. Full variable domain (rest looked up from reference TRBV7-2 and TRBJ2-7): GAGVSQSPSNKVTEKGKDVELRCDPISGHTALYWYRQSLGQGLEFLIYFQGNSAPDKSGLPSDRFSAERTGGSVSTLTIQRTQQEDSAVYLCASSLRSGTTYEQYFGPGTRLTVT.

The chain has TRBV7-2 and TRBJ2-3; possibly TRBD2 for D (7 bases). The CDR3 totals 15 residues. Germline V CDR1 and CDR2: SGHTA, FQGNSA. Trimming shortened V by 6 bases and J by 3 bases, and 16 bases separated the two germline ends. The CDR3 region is CASRVLGGATDTQYF. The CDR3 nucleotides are TGTGCCAGCAGGGTACTTGGGGGGGCGACAGATACGCAGTATTTT.

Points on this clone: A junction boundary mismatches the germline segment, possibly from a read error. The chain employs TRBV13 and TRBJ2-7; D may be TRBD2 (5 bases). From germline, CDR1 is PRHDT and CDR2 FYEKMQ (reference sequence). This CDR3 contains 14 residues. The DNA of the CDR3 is TGTGCCAGCAGCGTAGGTGGGAGCTCTCCCGAGCAGTACTTC. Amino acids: CASSVGGSSPEQYF.

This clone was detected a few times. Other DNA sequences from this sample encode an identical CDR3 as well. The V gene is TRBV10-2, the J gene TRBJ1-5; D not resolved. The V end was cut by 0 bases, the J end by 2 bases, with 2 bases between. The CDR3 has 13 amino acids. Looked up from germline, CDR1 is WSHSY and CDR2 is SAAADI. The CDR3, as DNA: TGCGCCAGCAGTGAGTCGGGCAATCAGCCCCAGCATTTT. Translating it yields CASSESGNQPQHF.

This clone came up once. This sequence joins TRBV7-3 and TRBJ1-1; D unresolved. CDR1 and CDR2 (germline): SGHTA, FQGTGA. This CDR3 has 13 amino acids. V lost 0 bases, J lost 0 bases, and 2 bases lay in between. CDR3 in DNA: TGTGCCAGCAGCTTAACGATGAACACTGAAGCTTTCTTT. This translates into CASSLTMNTEAFF.

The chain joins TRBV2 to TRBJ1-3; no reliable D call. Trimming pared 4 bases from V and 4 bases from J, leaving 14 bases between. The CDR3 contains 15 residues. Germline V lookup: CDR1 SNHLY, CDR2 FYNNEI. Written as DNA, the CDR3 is TGTGCCAGCAGTGTGTATAACTTGGTGGGAAACACCATATATTTT. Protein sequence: CASSVYNLVGNTIYF. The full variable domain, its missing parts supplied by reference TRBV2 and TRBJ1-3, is EPEVTQTPSHQVTQMGQEVILRCVPISNHLYFYWYRQILGQKVEFLVSFYNNEISEKSEIFDDQFSVERPDGSNFTLKIRSTKLEDSAMYFCASSVYNLVGNTIYFGEGSWLTVV.

The CDR3 sequence: CASSLGVLEEKLFF. The CDR3 DNA sequence: TGCGCCAGCAGCTTGGGGGTGTTGGAGGAAAAACTGTTTTTT. The chain has TRBV5-1 and TRBJ1-4; no clear D gene. This CDR3 comprises 14 residues. Trimming stripped 0 bases from V and 8 bases from J, with 11 bases between. Germline V lookup: CDR1 SGHRS, CDR2 YFSETQ.

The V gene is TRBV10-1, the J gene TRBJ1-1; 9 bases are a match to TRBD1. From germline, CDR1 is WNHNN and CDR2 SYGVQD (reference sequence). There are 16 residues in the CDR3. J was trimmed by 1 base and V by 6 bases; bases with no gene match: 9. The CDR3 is CASSPQVTGGNTEAFF. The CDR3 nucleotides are TGCGCCAGCAGCCCCCAGGTGACAGGGGGGAACACTGAAGCTTTCTTT.

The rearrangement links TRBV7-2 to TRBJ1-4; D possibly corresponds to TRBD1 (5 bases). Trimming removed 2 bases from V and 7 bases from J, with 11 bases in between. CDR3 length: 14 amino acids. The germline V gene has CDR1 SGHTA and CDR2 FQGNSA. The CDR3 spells CASSLLGAGEKLFF. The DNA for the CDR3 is TGTGCCAGCAGCTTACTCGGGGCTGGTGAAAAACTGTTTTTT.

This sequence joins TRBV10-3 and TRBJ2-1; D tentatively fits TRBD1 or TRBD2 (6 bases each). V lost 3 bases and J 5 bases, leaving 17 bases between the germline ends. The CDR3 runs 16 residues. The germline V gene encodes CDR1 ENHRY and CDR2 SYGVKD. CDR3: CAISDWRDKGNNEQFF. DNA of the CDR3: TGTGCCATCAGTGATTGGCGGGACAAGGGTAACAATGAGCAGTTCTTC.

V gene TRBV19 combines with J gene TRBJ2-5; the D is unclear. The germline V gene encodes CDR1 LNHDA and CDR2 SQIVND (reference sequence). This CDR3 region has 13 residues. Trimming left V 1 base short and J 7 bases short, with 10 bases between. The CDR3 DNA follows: TGTGCCAGTAGTATAGGCTCAGCACCGACCCAGTACTTC. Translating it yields CASSIGSAPTQYF.

CDR3 in amino acids: CASSPRTGNSYNEQFF. For the CDR3, the DNA is TGCGCCAGCAGCCCCAGGACAGGGAACTCCTACAATGAGCAGTTCTTC. The V and J genes are TRBV4-1 and TRBJ2-1; 8 positions match TRBD1. Germline V lookup: CDR1 MGHRA, CDR2 YSYEKL. This CDR3 contains 16 residues. Unmatched junction bases numbered 5, after V lost 4 bases and J lost 0 bases.

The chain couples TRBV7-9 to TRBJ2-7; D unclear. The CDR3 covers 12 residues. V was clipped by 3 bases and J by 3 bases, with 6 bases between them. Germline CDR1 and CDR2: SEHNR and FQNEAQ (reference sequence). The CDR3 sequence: CASSFLFYEQYF. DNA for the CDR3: TGTGCCAGCAGCTTTTTATTCTACGAGCAGTACTTC.

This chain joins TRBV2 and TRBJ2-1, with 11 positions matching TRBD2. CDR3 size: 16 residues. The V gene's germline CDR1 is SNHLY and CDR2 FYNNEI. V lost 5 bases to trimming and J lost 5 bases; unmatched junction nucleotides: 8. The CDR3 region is CASSLPLAGVHNEQFF. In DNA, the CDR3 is TGTGCCAGCAGTTTGCCACTAGCGGGAGTCCACAATGAGCAGTTCTTC.

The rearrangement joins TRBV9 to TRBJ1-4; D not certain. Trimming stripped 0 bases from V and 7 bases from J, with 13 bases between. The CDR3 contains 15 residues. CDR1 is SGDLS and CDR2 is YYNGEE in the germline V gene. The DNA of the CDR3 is TGTGCCAGCAGCGTAGGGAGCCTCTGGAGTGAAAAACTGTTTTTT. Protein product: CASSVGSLWSEKLFF.

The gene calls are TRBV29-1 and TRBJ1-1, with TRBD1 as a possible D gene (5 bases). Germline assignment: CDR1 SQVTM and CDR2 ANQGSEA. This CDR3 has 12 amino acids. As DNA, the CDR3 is TGCACCACGCACAGGCAGGGTTTGGAAGCTTTCTTT. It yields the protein CTTHRQGLEAFF.

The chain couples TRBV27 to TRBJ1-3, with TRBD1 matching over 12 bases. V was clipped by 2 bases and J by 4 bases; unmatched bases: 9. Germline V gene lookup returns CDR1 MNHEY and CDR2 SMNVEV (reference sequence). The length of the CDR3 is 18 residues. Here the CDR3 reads CASSLRDRGRRGGNTIYF. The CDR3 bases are TGTGCCAGCAGTTTAAGGGACAGGGGGCGCCGGGGAGGAAACACCATATATTTT.

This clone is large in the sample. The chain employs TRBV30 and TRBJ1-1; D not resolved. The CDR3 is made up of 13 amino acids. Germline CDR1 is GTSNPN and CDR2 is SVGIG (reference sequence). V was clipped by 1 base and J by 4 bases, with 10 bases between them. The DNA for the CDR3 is TGTGCCTGGAGTGGGAGTCGTGGCACTGAAGCTTTCTTT. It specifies CAWSGSRGTEAFF.